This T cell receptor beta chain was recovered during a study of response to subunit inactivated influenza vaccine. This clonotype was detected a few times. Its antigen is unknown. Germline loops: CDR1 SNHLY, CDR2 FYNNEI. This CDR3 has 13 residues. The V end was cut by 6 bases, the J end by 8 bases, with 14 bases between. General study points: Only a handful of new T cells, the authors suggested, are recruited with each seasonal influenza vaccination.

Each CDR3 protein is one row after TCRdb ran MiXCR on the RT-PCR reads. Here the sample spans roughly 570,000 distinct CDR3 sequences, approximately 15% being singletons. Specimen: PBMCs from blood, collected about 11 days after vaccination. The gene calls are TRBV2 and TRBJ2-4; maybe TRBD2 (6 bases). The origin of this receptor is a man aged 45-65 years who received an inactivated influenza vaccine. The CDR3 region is CASRADYHDIQYF. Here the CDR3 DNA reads TGTGCCAGCAGGGCGGACTACCATGACATTCAGTACTTC.